This T cell receptor beta chain was observed in a study of T cell changes during pregnancy in multiple sclerosis. The assay was immunoSEQ multiplex PCR, and TCRdb's table has in-frame clones only and misses some. The sample lists about 59,000 clones, 90% to 95% occurring once. CDR1 is MGHDK and CDR2 is SYGVNS in the germline V gene. The CDR3 runs to 15 residues. Trimming removed 1 base at V and 3 bases at J, with 12 bases between. This specimen was peripheral blood, taken before pregnancy. This chain joins TRBV25-1 and TRBJ1-2; D is ambiguous. The TCR sequence derives from a female donor with multiple sclerosis, enrolled in a pregnancy study. The CDR3, as DNA: TGTGCCAGCAGTGAATGGCGGAGTGGAGACTATGGCTACACCTTC. Amino acids: CASSEWRSGDYGYTF.